Below are 4 T cell receptor beta chains sequenced from a single sample in a study of cytomegalovirus exposure and HLA in healthy donors. The PCR ran on 60 Vbeta and 13 Jbeta primers. Using immunoSEQ multiplex PCR, the repertoire was profiled, and TCRdb retains in-frame clones only, with some absent. The sample consists of around 200,000 clones, under 85% of them appearing once. Sequencing was performed on PBMCs. The receptors stem from a man aged 50 to 59 in good health and CMV-seronegative.

The V call is TRBV6-5, the J call TRBJ1-1; D not certain. The germline CDR1 and CDR2 sequences are MNHEY and SVGAGI. This CDR3 region has 14 residues. Trimming stripped 6 bases from V and 4 bases from J, with 15 bases between. The CDR3 region has the DNA TGTGCCAGCAGCCCGAGACGCGCAGGCACTGAAGCTTTCTTT. Its protein product is CASSPRRAGTEAFF.

The rearrangement links TRBV18 to TRBJ2-1; 10 bases are a match to TRBD2. After removal of 4 bases from V and 7 bases from J, the junction contained 13 bases not matched to a gene. The V gene's germline CDR1 is KGHSH and CDR2 LQKENI. The CDR3 loop spans 17 amino acids. This CDR3 is CASSLGTSVHWKNEQFF. For the CDR3, the DNA is TGTGCCAGCTCACTCGGGACTAGCGTCCATTGGAAGAATGAGCAGTTCTTC.

This clone has only a few counts. This chain connects TRBV7-2 to TRBJ1-5, with TRBD1 matching over 7 bases. Germline lookup yields CDR1 SGHTA and CDR2 FQGNSA. This CDR3 has 14 residues. J lost 6 bases, V lost 5 bases, and 7 bases had no gene match. In DNA form, the CDR3 reads TGTGCCAGCAGCAACGACAGGGCTAGTCAGCCCCAGCATTTT. Protein product: CASSNDRASQPQHF.

The chain employs TRBV7-9 and TRBJ2-7, with 11 bases lining up with TRBD2. The germline V gene encodes CDR1 SEHNR and CDR2 FQNEAQ (reference sequence). The ends lost 5 bases at V and 4 bases at J; junction bases unmatched: 10. This CDR3 spans 16 amino acids. The CDR3 coding sequence is TGTGCCAGCAGCCGAGGGGGACTAGCGGAATTATACGAGCAGTACTTC. Residues: CASSRGGLAELYEQYF.